This T cell receptor (beta chain) was retrieved from a study of CD8+ T cells in alopecia areata listed by TCRdb under 2018. Regarding the complete study: To study T cell clonal expansion in alopecia areata, the researchers applied high-throughput TCRbeta sequencing to both the C3H/HeJ mouse model and human patients. Scalp tissue and sorted CD4+ and CD8+ peripheral blood T cells from patchy and totalis/universalis alopecia areata patients and from healthy controls were covered by human TCRbeta sequencing. Scalp clonality was compared among normal scalp (n=4), patchy alopecia areata scalp (n=8), and alopecia totalis/universalis scalp (n=8). RNA was obtained with the PAXgene miRNA kit for fixed scalp, the miRNeasy kit for PBMCs, and the RNeasy kit for mouse skin. Amplification of TCRbeta CDR3 regions was done by immunoSEQ multiplex PCR using 35 Vbeta forward primers and 13 Jbeta reverse primers.

As regards this clone: Its cognate antigen has yet to be identified. The sample holds no much larger clone one base away, and base qualities are not on file.

Lesional scalp punch biopsies and peripheral blood were collected from alopecia areata patients. PBMCs were isolated by density centrifugation and stained for CD3, CD4 and CD8, and CD4+ and CD8+ T cells were sorted on a FACSAria. As part of a multicenter biomarker study, untreated alopecia areata patients were recruited. For several biomarker-study patients, blood CD8+ T cells were further sorted into NKG2D-low and NKG2D-high fractions. The library was built by means of the immunoSEQ multiplex PCR assay. To provide template for TCR sequencing, every sample had RNA extracted and reverse transcribed into cDNA. First-strand cDNA was synthesized with SuperScript III using a 2:1 mix of oligo-dT and random hexamers. A synthetic immune receptor repertoire was used to assess amplification bias, and residual bias was removed computationally. On the study's bioinformatics: Raw reads were preprocessed for error removal, and CDR3 was defined according to IMGT conventions as running from the conserved cysteine to phenylalanine. Clonality was calculated as 1 minus Shannon entropy normalized by log2 of the number of productive unique TCRs. Scalp TCRbeta sequences were cross-referenced with sorted blood CD4 and CD8 repertoires so that the CD4 or CD8 identity of scalp clones could be inferred. TCRdb took over this immuneACCESS table, retaining in-frame rearrangements with V and J assigned. Such tables are incomplete; in checked studies, under half of the missing clones stem from an unresolved V gene, and the remainder is unexplained. Clonal size and the V and J genes are those of that table, whereas D and trimming came from the DNA. The sample table lists around 34,000 clones, 55% of them with a count of one. Of the sample, 30% to 50% falls within the top ten clones.

The full study reports these points: Unlike mouse skin, where gammadelta T cells dominate, normal human skin contains resident alphabeta T cells that get sequenced too, which complicates analysis of the scalp TCR repertoire. TCR sequences shared between patients were less clear than in mice, possibly partly because of HLA diversity in the patient population. Lesional scalp, especially in alopecia totalis/universalis, showed higher clonality and more expanded CD8+ clones than normal scalp, suggesting antigenic drive.

The sequencing input was NKG2D-high CD8+ T cells sorted from blood. The meaning of the sample's cell subset or site label: sorted CD8+ NKG2D-high blood T cells. This sequence originates from a human donor with alopecia areata.

This receptor has the CDR3 CASSHPGGYTDTQYF. The nucleotides read TGTGCCAGCAGCCATCCGGGGGGATACACAGATACGCAGTATTTT. This sequence uses TRBV7-8 and TRBJ2-3, and 7 junctional nucleotides match TRBD2. Reading the germline V gene gives CDR1 SGHVS and CDR2 FQNEAQ. Trimming leaves V shorter by 5 bases and J shorter by 2 bases, with the junction holding 7 bases beyond the gene matches. From the cysteine through the phenylalanine, the CDR3 covers 15 amino acids. CDR3 DNA is the only sequence kept; it has 45 bases, read in frame from the first base.